This T cell receptor (beta chain) emerged from a study of a mutant IDH1 vaccine in newly diagnosed glioma (dated by TCRdb to about 2021). In terms of the full investigation: Of the 30 or so patients who were treated, 62.5% were male and roughly 38% were female, and the mean age was about 40 years. Prior to enrollment, standard therapy consisting of radiotherapy alone, temozolomide alone, or radiochemotherapy with temozolomide had been administered to patients, with the combination being received by most patients. Six visits were used for peripheral blood collection: V03 (baseline), V05, V07, V10, V12 and V13. For exploratory analyses, about two dozen treated patients had longitudinal TCRB deep sequencing done wherever samples were available.

Library method: the immunoSEQ multiplex PCR assay. The hsTCRB Kit was used according to the manufacturer's protocol to amplify rearranged TCR beta chain sequences. TCRB libraries were sequenced on an Illumina MiSeq. In the authors' own workflow: The kit vendor's proprietary platform handled demultiplexing, trimming and gene mapping. The table was pulled from immuneACCESS by TCRdb, which kept in-frame rearrangements only. Such tables lose some clones; where checked, under half of the loss comes from unresolved V genes, and the rest has no known cause. The D gene and trimming were derived from the DNA, and the V and J assignments and clone size from that table. This sample comprises 55,000 to 70,000 clones, 86% of them detected only once. Together, the top ten hold under 3.5% of the sample. The sample's time point, from its label and the paper: baseline, week 1 (first vaccination visit). The meaning of the sample's treatment or condition label: pre-vaccination baseline after standard-of-care therapy. The donors had newly diagnosed IDH1-mutant astrocytomas of WHO grade 3 or 4 that showed loss of nuclear ATRX. The samples were drawn from NOA16, a multicentre, single-arm, open-label phase I trial in Germany that tested a mutant IDH1 peptide vaccine in humans for the first time. Blood drawn at visit V03 was used as the baseline sample for immunogenicity testing. Genomic DNA for TCRB sequencing was extracted from EDTA blood using the DNeasy Blood and Tissue Kit.

Broad study findings and their caveats: Availability determined which PBMC samples were chosen for TCRB deep sequencing. It was noted by the authors that analyses of patient blood samples could not be reproduced owing to sample limitations. Changes in the top peripheral T cell clonotypes picked up by TCRB sequencing did not appear to be linked to pseudoprogression. Across multiple MHC alleles, vaccine-induced immune responses were seen in around 94% of patients.

V was cut back by 2 bases and J by 6 bases, leaving a gap of 10 bases between them. Via the germline V gene, CDR1 is MNHNS and CDR2 SASEGT. The CDR3 numbers 13 residues from cysteine through phenylalanine. Of all the DNA, just the CDR3 is kept, 39 bases in frame from base 1. As regards this clone: The specificity of this receptor is unknown. Base qualities are not at hand, and no much larger clone is one base apart.

The receptor comes from a man aged 25 to 45 with glioma. The sample was PBMCs, taken from a glioma patient treated with radiotherapy, temozolomide or both. The rearrangement joined TRBV6-1 to TRBJ1-2; TRBD1 is a possible D gene, resting on 6 matching bases. The DNA reads as follows: TGTGCCAGCAGTGAATATAGGGGGGATGGCTACACCTTC. Protein translation: CASSEYRGDGYTF.